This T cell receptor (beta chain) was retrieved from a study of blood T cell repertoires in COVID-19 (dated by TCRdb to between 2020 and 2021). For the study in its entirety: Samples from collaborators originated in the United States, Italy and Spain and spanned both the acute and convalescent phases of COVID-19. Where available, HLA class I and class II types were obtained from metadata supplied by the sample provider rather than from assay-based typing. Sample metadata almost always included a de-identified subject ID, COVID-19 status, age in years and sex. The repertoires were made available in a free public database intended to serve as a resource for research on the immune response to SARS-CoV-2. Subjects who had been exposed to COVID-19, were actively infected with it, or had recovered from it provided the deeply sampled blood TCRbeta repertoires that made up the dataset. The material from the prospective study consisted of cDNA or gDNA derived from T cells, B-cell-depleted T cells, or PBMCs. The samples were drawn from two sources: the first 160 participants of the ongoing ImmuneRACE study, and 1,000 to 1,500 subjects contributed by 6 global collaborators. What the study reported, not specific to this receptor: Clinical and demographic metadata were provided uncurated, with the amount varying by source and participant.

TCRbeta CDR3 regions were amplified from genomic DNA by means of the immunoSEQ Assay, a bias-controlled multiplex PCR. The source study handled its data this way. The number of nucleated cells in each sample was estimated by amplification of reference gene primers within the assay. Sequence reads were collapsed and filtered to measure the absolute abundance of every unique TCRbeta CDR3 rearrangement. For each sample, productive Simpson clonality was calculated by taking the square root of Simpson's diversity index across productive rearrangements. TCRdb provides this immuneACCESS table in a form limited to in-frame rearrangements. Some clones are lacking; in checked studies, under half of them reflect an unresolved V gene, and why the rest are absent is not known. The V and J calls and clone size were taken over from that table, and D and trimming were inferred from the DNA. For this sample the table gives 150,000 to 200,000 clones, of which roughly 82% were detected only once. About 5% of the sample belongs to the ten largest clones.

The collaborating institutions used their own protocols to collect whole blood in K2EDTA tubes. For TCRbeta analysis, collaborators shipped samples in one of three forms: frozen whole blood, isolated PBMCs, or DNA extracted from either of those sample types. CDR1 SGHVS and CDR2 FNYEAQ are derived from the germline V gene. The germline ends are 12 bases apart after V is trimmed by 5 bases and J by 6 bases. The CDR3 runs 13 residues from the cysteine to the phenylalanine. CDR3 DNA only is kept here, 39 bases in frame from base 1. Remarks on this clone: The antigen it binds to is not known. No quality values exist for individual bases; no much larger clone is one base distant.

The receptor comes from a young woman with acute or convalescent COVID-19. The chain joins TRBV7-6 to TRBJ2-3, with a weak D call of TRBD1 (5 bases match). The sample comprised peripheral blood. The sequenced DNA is TGTGCCAGCAGCCCACTCAAGGGGGATACGCAGTATTTT. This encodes CASSPLKGDTQYF.